The table lists the clone carrying this T cell receptor (beta chain) with a few counts. Its antigen remains unidentified. The data were taken from a study of shared clonotypes between healthy human individuals. At the level of the study: Every donor yielded three CD4 naive, three CD4 memory, two CD8 naive and one CD8 memory plate.

Study-level results: Sample collection involved blood only; tissue repertoires are likely different.

Libraries were prepared by immunoSEQ multiplex PCR; TCRdb keeps only in-frame clonotypes and omits some of them. Of about 2 million clones in the sample, about 95% were seen once. Trimming stripped 5 bases from V and 7 bases from J, with 8 bases between. CDR3 size: 12 residues. Germline V lookup: CDR1 MNHEY, CDR2 SMNVEV (reference sequence). In the naive CD8 group, cells lacked CD45RO and were positively selected for CCR7, so terminally differentiated effector memory CD45RA+ cells were left out. V gene TRBV27 combines with J gene TRBJ2-2; D may be TRBD2 (5 bases). This receptor was identified in a man younger than 35 in good health. The sample consisted of naive CD8+ T cells sorted from blood. The CDR3 loop is CASSGSVGELFF. For the CDR3, the DNA is TGTGCCAGCAGTGGTAGCGTCGGGGAGCTGTTTTTT.